The 4 T cell receptor beta chains below come from one sample, sequenced in a study of tumor and adjacent non-tumor tissue in lung cancer. The library came from three nested PCR rounds adapted from ARM-PCR protocols. Using its own MiXCR run on the multiplex PCR reads, TCRdb lists one record per CDR3 protein. The profile shows over 85,000 distinct CDR3 sequences, roughly 84% of them singletons. No cell sorting was done before RNA was extracted from the tissue. Sequenced input: lung tumor tissue. The receptors were gathered from a man in his 70s with non-small cell lung cancer.

For this clonotype: An end of the junction differs from the germline gene, which may be a read error. The J gene is TRBJ2-3, the V gene TRBV5-6, with D possibly matching TRBD2 (6 bases). This CDR3 is 15 amino acids long. CDR1 and CDR2 from the germline V gene are SGHDT and YYEEEE. The CDR3 is CTSSLVIGEEDTQYF. In DNA, the CDR3 is TGTACCAGCAGCTTGGTGATAGGGGAGGAAGATACGCAGTATTTT.

With regard to this clonotype: The junction and the germline gene differ at one end; a read error may be behind it. The CDR3: CASSFRDRTLITEAYF. The CDR3 coding sequence is TGTGCCAGCAGTTTCCGGGACAGAACCCTGATCACTGAAGCTTACTTT. The J gene is TRBJ1-1, the V gene TRBV11-1; 7 positions agree with TRBD1. This CDR3 region has 16 residues. Germline assignment: CDR1 SGHAT and CDR2 FQDESV (reference sequence).

On this clonotype itself: The missing conserved phenylalanine or tryptophan at the end of this CDR3 makes a read error likely. It is unclear where the CDR3 begins or ends on the DNA, so no DNA is shown, and the CDR3 is as TCRdb lists it. The rearrangement uses TRBV18 and TRBJ2-7; TRBD1, the D gene given by the table, was not confirmed from the DNA. The CDR3 numbers 14 amino acids, ends counted. CDR1 and CDR2 from the germline V gene are KGHSH and LQKENI. This chain's CDR3 is CASSIRQGLKEEYS.

The rearrangement joins TRBV29-1 to TRBJ2-7; D is tentatively TRBD1 or TRBD2 (6 bases each). CDR1 is SQVTM and CDR2 is ANQGSEA in the germline V gene. Trimming took 7 bases from V and 2 from J, leaving 12 bases between them. The CDR3 runs to 12 residues. The CDR3 reads CSGGRGTYEQYF. Here the CDR3 DNA reads TGCAGCGGGGGGCGCGGGACCTACGAGCAGTACTTC.